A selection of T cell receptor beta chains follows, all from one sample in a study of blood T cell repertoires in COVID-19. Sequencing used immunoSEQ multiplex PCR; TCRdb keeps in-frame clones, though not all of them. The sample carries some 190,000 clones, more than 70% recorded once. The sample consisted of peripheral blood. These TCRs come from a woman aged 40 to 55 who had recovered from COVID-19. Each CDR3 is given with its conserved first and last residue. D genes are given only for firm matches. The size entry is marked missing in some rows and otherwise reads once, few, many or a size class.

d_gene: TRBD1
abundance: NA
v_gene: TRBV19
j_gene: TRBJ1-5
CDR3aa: CASSIDLTGTRRNQPQHF
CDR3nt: TGTGCCAGTAGTATAGATTTGACAGGGACTAGACGCAATCAGCCCCAGCATTTT

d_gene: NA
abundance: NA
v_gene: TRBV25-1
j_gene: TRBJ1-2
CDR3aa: CASSEGPGWGGYTF
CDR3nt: TGTGCCAGCAGTGAAGGCCCAGGGTGGGGCGGCTACACCTTC

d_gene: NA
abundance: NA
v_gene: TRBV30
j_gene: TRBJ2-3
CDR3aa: CAWSLRPTDTQYF
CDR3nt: TGTGCCTGGAGCCTCAGGCCCACAGATACGCAGTATTTT

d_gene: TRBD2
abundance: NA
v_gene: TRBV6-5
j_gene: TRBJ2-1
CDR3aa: CASSYSLAELSVLFF
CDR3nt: TGTGCCAGCAGTTACTCCCTAGCGGAGCTGAGCGTTTTGTTCTTC

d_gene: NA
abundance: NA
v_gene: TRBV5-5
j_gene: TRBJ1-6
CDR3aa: CASSAYNRENSPLHF
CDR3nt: TGTGCCAGCAGCGCCTACAACAGGGAAAATTCACCCCTCCACTTT

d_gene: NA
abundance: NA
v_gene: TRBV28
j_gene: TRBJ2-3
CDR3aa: CASSPNTDTQYF
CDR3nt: TGTGCCAGCAGTCCTAACACAGATACGCAGTATTTT

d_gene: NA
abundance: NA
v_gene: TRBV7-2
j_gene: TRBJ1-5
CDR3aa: CASSQGVNQPQHF
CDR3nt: TGTGCCAGCAGCCAGGGCGTCAATCAGCCCCAGCATTTT

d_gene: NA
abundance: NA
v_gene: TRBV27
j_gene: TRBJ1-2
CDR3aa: CASSLFQGSYGYTF
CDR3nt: TGTGCCAGCAGTTTATTCCAGGGCTCCTATGGCTACACCTTC

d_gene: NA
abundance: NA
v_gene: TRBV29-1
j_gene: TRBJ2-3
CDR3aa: CSVAYGIEDTQYF
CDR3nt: TGCAGCGTTGCCTACGGGATTGAAGATACGCAGTATTTT

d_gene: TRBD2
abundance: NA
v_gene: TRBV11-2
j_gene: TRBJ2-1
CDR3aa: CASSLPGLEYNEQFF
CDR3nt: TGTGCCAGCAGCCTCCCGGGACTAGAATACAATGAGCAGTTCTTC

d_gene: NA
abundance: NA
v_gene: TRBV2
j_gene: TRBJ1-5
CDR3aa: CASQGLGNQPQHF
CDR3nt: TGTGCCAGCCAGGGACTAGGCAATCAGCCCCAGCATTTT

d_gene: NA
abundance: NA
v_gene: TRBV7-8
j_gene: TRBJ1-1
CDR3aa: CASSPRELNTEAFF
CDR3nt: TGTGCCAGCAGCCCCCGCGAGCTGAACACTGAAGCTTTCTTT

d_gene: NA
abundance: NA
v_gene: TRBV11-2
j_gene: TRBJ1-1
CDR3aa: CASSLDLGRLEAFF
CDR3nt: TGTGCCAGCAGCTTAGATTTAGGGAGGCTTGAAGCTTTCTTT

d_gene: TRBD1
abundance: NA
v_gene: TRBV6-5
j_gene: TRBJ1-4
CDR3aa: CASSQRDSNEKLFF
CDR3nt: TGTGCCAGCAGCCAAAGGGACAGTAATGAAAAACTGTTTTTT

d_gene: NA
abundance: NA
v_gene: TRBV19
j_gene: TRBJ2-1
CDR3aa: CASSTHNAGEQFF
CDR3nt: TGTGCCAGTAGTACCCACAATGCAGGTGAGCAGTTCTTC

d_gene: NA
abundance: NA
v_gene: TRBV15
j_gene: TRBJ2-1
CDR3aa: CATSTTTGLNYNEQFF
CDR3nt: TGTGCCACCAGCACAACGACAGGCCTTAACTACAATGAGCAGTTCTTC

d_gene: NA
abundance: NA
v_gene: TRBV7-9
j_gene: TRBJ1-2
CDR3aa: CASSTVPGESYTF
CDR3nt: TGTGCCAGCAGCACAGTCCCAGGGGAGAGCTACACCTTC

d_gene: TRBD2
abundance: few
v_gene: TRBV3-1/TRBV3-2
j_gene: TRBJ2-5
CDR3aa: CASSLRLGQGGWAAVRETQYF
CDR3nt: TGTGCCAGCAGCTTGCGCTTAGGCCAGGGAGGGTGGGCGGCCGTGAGAGAGACCCAGTACTTC

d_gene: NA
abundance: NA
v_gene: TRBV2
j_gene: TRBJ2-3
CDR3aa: CASSVGGDTQYF
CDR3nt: TGTGCCAGCAGTGTGGGAGGAGATACGCAGTATTTT

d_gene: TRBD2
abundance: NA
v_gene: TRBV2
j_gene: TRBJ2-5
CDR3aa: CASRRGLAGVGETQYF
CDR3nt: TGTGCCAGCAGGAGAGGACTAGCGGGAGTGGGAGAGACCCAGTACTTC

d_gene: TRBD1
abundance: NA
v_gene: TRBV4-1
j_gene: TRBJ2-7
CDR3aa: CASSPVGTVSSYEQYF
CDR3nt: TGCGCCAGCAGCCCAGTAGGGACAGTGAGCTCCTACGAGCAGTACTTC

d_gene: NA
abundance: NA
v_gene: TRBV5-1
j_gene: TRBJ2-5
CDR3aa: CASSPGQSVGETQYF
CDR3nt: TGCGCCAGCAGCCCCGGACAGTCGGTGGGGGAGACCCAGTACTTC

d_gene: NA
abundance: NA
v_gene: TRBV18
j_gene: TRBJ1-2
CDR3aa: CASSPTDQVDYGYTF
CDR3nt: TGTGCCAGCTCACCGACAGACCAAGTAGACTATGGCTACACCTTC

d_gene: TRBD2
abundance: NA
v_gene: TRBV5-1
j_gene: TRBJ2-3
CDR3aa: CASSLRTPGLAGGIRADTQYF
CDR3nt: TGCGCCAGCAGCTTGAGAACCCCGGGACTAGCGGGAGGGATCAGGGCAGATACGCAGTATTTT

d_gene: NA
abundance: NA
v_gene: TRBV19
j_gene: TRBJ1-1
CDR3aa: CASSQRDTEAFF
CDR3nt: TGTGCCAGTAGTCAACGGGACACTGAAGCTTTCTTT

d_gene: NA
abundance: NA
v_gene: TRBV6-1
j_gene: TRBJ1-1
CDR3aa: CASSDYREGSEAFF
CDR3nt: TGTGCCAGCAGTGATTACAGGGAGGGATCTGAAGCTTTCTTT

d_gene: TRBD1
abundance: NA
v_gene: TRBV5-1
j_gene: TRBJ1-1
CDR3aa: CASSIWTGDTEAFF
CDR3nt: TGCGCCAGCAGCATTTGGACAGGGGACACTGAAGCTTTCTTT

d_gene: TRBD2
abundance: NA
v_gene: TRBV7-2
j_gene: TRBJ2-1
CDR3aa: CASSLVLREALNEQFF
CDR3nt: TGTGCCAGCAGCTTAGTGTTGCGGGAGGCCCTCAATGAGCAGTTCTTC

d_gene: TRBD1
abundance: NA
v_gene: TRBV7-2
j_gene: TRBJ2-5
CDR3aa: CASSSSTGVETQYF
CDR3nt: TGTGCCAGCAGCTCATCGACAGGGGTAGAGACCCAGTACTTC

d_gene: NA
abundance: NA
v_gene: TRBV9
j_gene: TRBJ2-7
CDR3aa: CASSVGEIGYEQYF
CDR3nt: TGTGCCAGCAGCGTAGGGGAGATCGGATACGAGCAGTACTTC

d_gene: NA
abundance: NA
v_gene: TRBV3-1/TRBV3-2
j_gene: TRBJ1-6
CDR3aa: CASRTGYGTYNSPLHF
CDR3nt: TGTGCCAGCAGAACAGGGTATGGAACCTATAATTCACCCCTCCACTTT

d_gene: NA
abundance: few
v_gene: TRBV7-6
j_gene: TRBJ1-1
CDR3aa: CASSALNRQIGNTEAFF
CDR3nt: TGTGCCAGCAGCGCCCTAAACCGACAGATAGGGAACACTGAAGCTTTCTTT

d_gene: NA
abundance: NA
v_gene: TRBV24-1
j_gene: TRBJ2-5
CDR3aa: CATSDGANPQETQYF
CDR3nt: TGTGCCACCAGTGATGGGGCAAATCCTCAAGAGACCCAGTACTTC

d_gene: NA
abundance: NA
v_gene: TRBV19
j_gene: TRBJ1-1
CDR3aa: CASSIGSRTGTTLMNTEAFF
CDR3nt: TGTGCCAGTAGTATTGGTTCGCGTACAGGGACAACATTAATGAACACTGAAGCTTTCTTT

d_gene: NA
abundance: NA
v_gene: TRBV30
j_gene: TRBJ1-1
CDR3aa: CASLMNTEAFF
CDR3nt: TGTGCCTCCCTTATGAACACTGAAGCTTTCTTT

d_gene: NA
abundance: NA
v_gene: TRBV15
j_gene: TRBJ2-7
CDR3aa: CATSREGGSYEQYF
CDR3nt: TGTGCCACCAGCAGAGAAGGGGGCTCCTACGAGCAGTACTTC

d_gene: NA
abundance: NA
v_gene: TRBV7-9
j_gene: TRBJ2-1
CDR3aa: CASRRPNNEQFF
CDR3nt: TGTGCCAGCAGGAGGCCCAACAATGAGCAGTTCTTC

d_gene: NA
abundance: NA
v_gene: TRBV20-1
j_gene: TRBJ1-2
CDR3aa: CSASSGRVLYGYTF
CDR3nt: TGCAGTGCTAGTTCGGGCAGGGTGCTCTATGGCTACACCTTC

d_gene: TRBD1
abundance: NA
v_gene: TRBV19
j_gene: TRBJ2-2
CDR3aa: CASSVRGLVGELFF
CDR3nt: TGTGCCAGTTCTGTGAGGGGGCTGGTCGGGGAGCTGTTTTTT

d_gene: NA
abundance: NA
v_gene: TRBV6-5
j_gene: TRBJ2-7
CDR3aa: CASSYRGEYEQYF
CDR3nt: TGTGCCAGCAGTTACAGGGGCGAGTACGAGCAGTACTTC

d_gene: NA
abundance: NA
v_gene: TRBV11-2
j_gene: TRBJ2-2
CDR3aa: CASSLTGKTGELFF
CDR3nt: TGTGCCAGCAGCTTAACAGGGAAGACCGGGGAGCTGTTTTTT

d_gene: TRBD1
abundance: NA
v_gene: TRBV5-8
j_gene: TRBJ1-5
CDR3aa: CASSSRTGFPYSNQPQHF
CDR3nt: TGTGCCAGCAGCTCTAGGACAGGGTTCCCTTATAGCAATCAGCCCCAGCATTTT

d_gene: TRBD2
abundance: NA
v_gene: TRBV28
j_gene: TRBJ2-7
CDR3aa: CASSSVAGGPYEQYF
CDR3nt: TGTGCCAGCAGTTCGGTAGCGGGAGGGCCCTACGAGCAGTACTTC

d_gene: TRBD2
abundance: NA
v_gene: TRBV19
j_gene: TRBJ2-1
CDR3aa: CASSISGGSIYNEQFF
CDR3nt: TGTGCCAGTAGTATTTCCGGCGGGAGTATCTACAATGAGCAGTTCTTC

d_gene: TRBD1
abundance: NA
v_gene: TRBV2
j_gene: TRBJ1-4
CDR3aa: CASNNQGASEKLFF
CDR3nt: TGTGCCAGCAACAATCAGGGGGCTAGTGAAAAACTGTTTTTT

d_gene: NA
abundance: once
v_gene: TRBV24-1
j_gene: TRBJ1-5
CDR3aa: CATSDSRSSGQPQHF
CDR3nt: TGTGCCACCAGTGATTCCCGTTCATCGGGTCAGCCCCAGCATTTT

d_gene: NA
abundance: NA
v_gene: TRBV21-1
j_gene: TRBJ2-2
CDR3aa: CASSKGQGIGELFF
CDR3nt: TGTGCCAGCAGCAAGGGACAGGGGATCGGGGAGCTGTTTTTT

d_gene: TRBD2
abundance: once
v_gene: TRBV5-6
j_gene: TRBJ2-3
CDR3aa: CASSFSSSGRDTQYF
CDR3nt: TGTGCCAGCAGCTTTTCCTCTAGCGGGAGAGATACGCAGTATTTT

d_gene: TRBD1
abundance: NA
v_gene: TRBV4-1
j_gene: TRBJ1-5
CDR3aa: CASSIPGTEHGNQPQHF
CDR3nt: TGCGCCAGCAGCATTCCCGGGACAGAGCATGGCAATCAGCCCCAGCATTTT

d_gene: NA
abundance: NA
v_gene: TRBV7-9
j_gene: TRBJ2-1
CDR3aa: CASSLFYAFNNEQFF
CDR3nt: TGTGCCAGCAGCTTATTCTATGCCTTCAACAATGAGCAGTTCTTC

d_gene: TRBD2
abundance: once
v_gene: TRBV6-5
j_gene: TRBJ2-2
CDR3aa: CASSYSSGRNTGELFF
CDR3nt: TGTGCCAGCAGTTACTCTAGCGGGAGGAACACCGGGGAGCTGTTTTTT

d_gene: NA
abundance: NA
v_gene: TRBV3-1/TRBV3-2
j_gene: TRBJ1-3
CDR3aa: CASSSRGRVSGNTIYF
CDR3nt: TGTGCCAGCAGCTCAAGGGGTCGCGTATCGGGAAACACCATATATTTT

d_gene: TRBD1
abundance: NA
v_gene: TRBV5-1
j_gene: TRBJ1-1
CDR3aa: CASSLEGTGYTEAFF
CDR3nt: TGCGCCAGCAGCTTGGAGGGGACAGGGTACACTGAAGCTTTCTTT

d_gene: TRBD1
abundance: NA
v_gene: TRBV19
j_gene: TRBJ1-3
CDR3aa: CASSRGTGYSGNTIYF
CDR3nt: TGTGCCAGTAGTAGAGGGACAGGCTACTCTGGAAACACCATATATTTT

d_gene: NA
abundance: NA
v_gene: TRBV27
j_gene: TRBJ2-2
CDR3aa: CASSTRAGTGELFF
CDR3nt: TGTGCCAGCAGTACGAGGGCGGGCACCGGGGAGCTGTTTTTT

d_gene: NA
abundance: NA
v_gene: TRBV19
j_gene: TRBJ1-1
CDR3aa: CASSTMGREGAFF
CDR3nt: TGTGCCAGTAGTACTATGGGCAGGGAAGGAGCTTTCTTT